The 17 T cell receptor beta chains below all came from one sample that was sequenced in a study of beta chain features in type 1 diabetes (dated by TCRdb to 2016 to 2018). Points the paper makes about the study in general: In all four CD4+ subsets, TCRB CDR3 length was moderately but significantly shorter in type 1 diabetes patients.

These receptors lack a known antigen. The library relied on the immunoSEQ multiplex PCR assay. The entire amount of isolated RNA was reverse transcribed using the High Capacity cDNA Reverse Transcription Kit, so the sequenced TCRB transcripts were expressed ones. TCRdb provides this immuneACCESS table in a form limited to in-frame rearrangements. Some clones are lacking; in checked studies, under half of them reflect an unresolved V gene, and why the rest are absent is not known. The sample table records around 150,000 clones; about 9% of these occur just once. The ten largest clones take up about 0.65% of the sample. What was sequenced was central memory CD4+ T cells from blood. These receptors came from a woman aged 25 to 39 with type 1 diabetes.

This clone was counted a few times. This chain uses TRBV25-1 with TRBJ2-1, with 10 bases lining up with TRBD2. This CDR3 comprises 16 residues. Looked up from germline, CDR1 is MGHDK and CDR2 is SYGVNS. V lost 3 bases, J lost 2 bases, and 4 bases stayed unmatched. CDR3 DNA sequence: TGTGCCAGCAGTGACGTGAGCGGGAGGGCCTACAATGAGCAGTTCTTC. Protein sequence: CASSDVSGRAYNEQFF.

This clone was seen a few times. The chain recombines TRBV19 with TRBJ1-1, with no clear D. The CDR3 is 12 residues long. Trimming removed 6 bases at V and 3 bases at J, with 8 bases between. Per the germline V gene, CDR1 is LNHDA and CDR2 is SQIVND (reference sequence). The CDR3 loop is CASSREYTEAFF. The CDR3 coding sequence is TGTGCCAGTAGCCGAGAGTACACTGAAGCTTTCTTT.

This clone was observed a handful of times. The chain couples TRBV15 to TRBJ2-1, with TRBD2 matching over 15 bases. CDR3 length equals 16 residues. The germline gives CDR1 LNHNV, CDR2 YYDKDF (reference sequence). Trimming cost V 5 bases and J 8 bases; bases outside gene matches: 7. CDR3 sequence: CATSGSGTSGRYEQFF. The CDR3 bases are TGTGCCACCAGCGGCAGCGGGACTAGCGGGAGGTATGAGCAGTTCTTC.

This clone was seen a handful of times. This chain uses TRBV6-5 with TRBJ2-7, with TRBD2 matching over 7 bases. With V trimmed by 4 bases and J by 6 bases, 9 bases remained unmatched. Germline CDR1 and CDR2: MNHEY and SVGAGI. The CDR3 has 14 residues. CDR3 region: CASSSGGSPLEQYF. DNA for the CDR3: TGTGCCAGCAGTTCCGGCGGGAGTCCCCTCGAGCAGTACTTC.

This clone was seen more than once but under ten times. The chain is built from TRBV7-3 and TRBJ2-1, with D possibly being TRBD2 (6 bases). This CDR3 is 16 amino acids long. The germline V gene encodes CDR1 SGHTA and CDR2 FQGTGA. The V and J ends lost 5 bases and 3 bases respectively, with 17 bases between them. CDR3 bases: TGTGCCAGCAGCGGGTGGGGCGGGGCCGGCTACAATGAGCAGTTCTTC. Protein product: CASSGWGGAGYNEQFF.

V usage is TRBV7-2 and J usage is TRBJ2-5; 7 bases align to TRBD1. V lost 1 base, J lost 2 bases, and 7 bases stayed unmatched. Germline CDR1 reads SGHTA; CDR2 reads FQGNSA. This CDR3 is built from 16 residues. For the CDR3, the DNA is TGTGCCAGCAGCTTAGGACCCGGGACAGCGCAAGAGACCCAGTACTTC. Protein: CASSLGPGTAQETQYF.

This clone was counted a few times. The V gene is TRBV30, the J gene TRBJ1-5; 8 bases align to TRBD1. Germline V gene sequence: CDR1 GTSNPN, CDR2 SVGIG (reference sequence). The CDR3 is made up of 13 amino acids. The V and J ends lost 3 bases and 5 bases, in that order; junction bases with no gene match: 3. DNA of the CDR3: TGTGCCTGGAGCACACAGGGGGATCAGCCCCAGCATTTT. Its protein product is CAWSTQGDQPQHF.

This clone was seen a handful of times. The CDR3, as DNA: TGTGCCAGCGGACTCGGGGTCCAAGAGACCCAGTACTTC. This gives the protein CASGLGVQETQYF. V and J are TRBV7-3 and TRBJ2-5; D is perhaps TRBD2 (5 bases). V was pared by 8 bases and J by 1 base, with 11 bases between. The CDR3 extends over 13 amino acids. CDR1 and CDR2 from the germline V gene are SGHTA and FQGTGA. Using reference TRBV7-3 and TRBJ2-5 for the parts outside the CDR3, the full variable domain is GAGVSQTPSNKVTEKGKYVELRCDPISGHTALYWYRQSLGQGPEFLIYFQGTGAADDSGLPNDRFFAVRPEGSVSTLKIQRTERGDSAVYLCASGLGVQETQYFGPGTRLLVL.

The V and J genes are TRBV7-2 and TRBJ1-2, with 9 bases lining up with TRBD1. The length of the CDR3 is 15 residues. Losses at the gene ends were 3 bases for V and 5 bases for J; bases not matched to a gene: 7. Germline loops: CDR1 SGHTA, CDR2 FQGNSA. This CDR3 is CASSFGQGRSYGYTF. The CDR3 DNA follows: TGTGCCAGCAGCTTCGGACAGGGGCGCAGTTATGGCTACACCTTC.

This rearrangement joins TRBV30 to TRBJ2-1, with 7 bases fitting TRBD2. The trim removed 3 bases at V and 6 bases at J, leaving 5 bases unmatched. This CDR3 contains 13 residues. In germline, CDR1 is GTSNPN, CDR2 SVGIG (reference sequence). The CDR3 sequence is CAWSPSSGNEQFF. The CDR3 region has the DNA TGTGCCTGGAGCCCATCTAGCGGCAATGAGCAGTTCTTC. Filled out from reference TRBV30 and TRBJ2-1, the complete variable domain reads SQTIHQWPATLVQPVGSPLSLECTVEGTSNPNLYWYRQAAGRGLQLLFYSVGIGQISSEVPQNLSASRPQDRQFILSSKKLLLSDSGFYLCAWSPSSGNEQFFGPGTRLTVL.

This chain links TRBV27 with TRBJ2-5, with TRBD1 matching 7 bases. CDR3 length: 14 amino acids. The ends lost 5 bases at V and 2 bases at J; junction bases unmatched: 5. The germline CDR1 and CDR2 sequences are MNHEY and SMNVEV (reference sequence). The CDR3 loop is CASSPRDRQETQYF. The CDR3 DNA sequence: TGTGCCAGCAGTCCCCGGGACAGACAAGAGACCCAGTACTTC.

The rearrangement links TRBV29-1 to TRBJ1-1; 7 nucleotides match TRBD1. The CDR3 is made up of 13 amino acids. Trimming at V came to 4 bases and at J to 4 bases, leaving 6 bases not matched to a gene. Per the germline V gene, CDR1 is SQVTM and CDR2 is ANQGSEA. The CDR3 reads CSVGQGSATEAFF. Here the CDR3 DNA reads TGCAGCGTTGGACAGGGATCGGCCACTGAAGCTTTCTTT.

V is TRBV6-6 and J is TRBJ2-5, with 7 positions matching TRBD2. The J call could be wrong; TRBJ2-7 is a better fit for the DNA end. The CDR3 is 15 amino acids. Germline CDR1 and CDR2: MNHNY and SVGAGI (reference sequence). In nucleotides, the CDR3 is TGTGCCAGCAGTTGGTCTAGCGGAAGCTCCTACGAGCAGTACTTC. Translating gives CASSWSSGSSYEQYF.

This clone has a handful of counts. A read error may produce the germline difference seen at one junction end. The chain has TRBV7-7 and TRBJ2-3; 7 bases are a match to TRBD2. Germline V gene sequence: CDR1 SSHAT, CDR2 FNYEAQ (reference sequence). This CDR3 has 14 residues. Here the CDR3 reads CASSLSSGIDTQYF. The CDR3 DNA is TGTGCTAGCAGCCTATCTAGCGGCATAGATACGCAGTATTTT.

This clone was seen a handful of times. The gene calls are TRBV5-4 and TRBJ1-1; D may be TRBD1 (6 bases). V gave up 2 bases and J gave up 4 bases, with 9 bases separating them. Germline assignment: CDR1 SGHNT and CDR2 YYREEE (reference sequence). This CDR3 has 13 residues. This chain's CDR3 is CASSFGQITEAFF. CDR3 coding DNA: TGTGCCAGCAGCTTTGGACAGATCACTGAAGCTTTCTTT.

The chain couples TRBV29-1 to TRBJ1-4; 8 nucleotides line up with TRBD1. The CDR3 runs to 13 residues. Germline V gene sequence: CDR1 SQVTM, CDR2 ANQGSEA. The V gene end was trimmed by 6 bases and the J gene end by 8 bases; junction bases not matched to a gene: 8. CDR3 nucleotide sequence: TGCAGCGTCGGACAGGGAGGAACGGAAAAACTGTTTTTT. Its protein is CSVGQGGTEKLFF.

CDR3 residues: CASNDRAGNTIYF. The CDR3 coding sequence is TGTGCCAGCAACGACAGGGCTGGAAACACCATATATTTT. The chain uses TRBV7-9 and TRBJ1-3; 7 bases are a match to TRBD1. This CDR3 comprises 13 residues. V lost 7 bases to trimming and J lost 2 bases; unmatched junction nucleotides: 2. Germline V lookup: CDR1 SEHNR, CDR2 FQNEAQ (reference sequence).